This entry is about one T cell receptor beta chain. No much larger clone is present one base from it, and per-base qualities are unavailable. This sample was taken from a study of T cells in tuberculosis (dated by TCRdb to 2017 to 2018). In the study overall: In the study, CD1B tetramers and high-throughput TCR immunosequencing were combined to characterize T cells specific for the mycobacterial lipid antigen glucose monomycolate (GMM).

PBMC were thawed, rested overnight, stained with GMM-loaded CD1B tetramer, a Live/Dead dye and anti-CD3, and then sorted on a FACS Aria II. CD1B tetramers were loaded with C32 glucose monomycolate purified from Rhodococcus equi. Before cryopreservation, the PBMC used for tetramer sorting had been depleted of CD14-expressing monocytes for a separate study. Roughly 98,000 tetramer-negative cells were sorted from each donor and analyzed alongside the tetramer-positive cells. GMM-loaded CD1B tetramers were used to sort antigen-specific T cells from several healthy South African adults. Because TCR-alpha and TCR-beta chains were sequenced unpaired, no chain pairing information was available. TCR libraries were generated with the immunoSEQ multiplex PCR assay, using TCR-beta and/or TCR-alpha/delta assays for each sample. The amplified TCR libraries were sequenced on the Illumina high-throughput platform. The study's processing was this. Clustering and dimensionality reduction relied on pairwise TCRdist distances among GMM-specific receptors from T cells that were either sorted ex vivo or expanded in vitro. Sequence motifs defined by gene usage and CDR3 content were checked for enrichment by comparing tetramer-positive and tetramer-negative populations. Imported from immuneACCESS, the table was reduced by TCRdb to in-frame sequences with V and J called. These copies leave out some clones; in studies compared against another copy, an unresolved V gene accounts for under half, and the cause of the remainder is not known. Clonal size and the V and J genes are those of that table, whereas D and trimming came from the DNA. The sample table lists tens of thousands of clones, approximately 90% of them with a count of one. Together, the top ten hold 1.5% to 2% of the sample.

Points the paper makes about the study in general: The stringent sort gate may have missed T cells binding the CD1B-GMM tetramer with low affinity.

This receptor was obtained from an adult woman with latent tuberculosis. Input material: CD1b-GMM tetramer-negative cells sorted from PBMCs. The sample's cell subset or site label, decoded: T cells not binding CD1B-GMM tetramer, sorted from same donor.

The nucleotide sequence is given as TGTGCCAGCAGTTTCCGAGACATGTATGGCTACACCTTC. Its amino acids are CASSFRDMYGYTF. Rearrangement joined TRBV27 to TRBJ1-2; no D gene can be assigned with confidence. V loses 3 bases, J loses 5 bases, and the germline ends lie 10 bases apart. Measured from the cysteine to the phenylalanine, the CDR3 is 13 residues long. Of the read, only the CDR3 DNA is kept; its 39 bases are in frame from base 1. For CDR1 and CDR2, the germline V gene (reference sequence) lists MNHEY and SMNVEV.